The rows below give T cell receptor beta chains drawn from one sample of a study of OX40 agonist ivuxolimab in advanced cancers. The table came from immunoSEQ multiplex PCR; TCRdb's copy has only in-frame clones and leaves some out. In the table there are under 20,000 clones, 85% to 90% of which are singletons. Sequences were derived from CD4+ or CD8+ T cells sorted from blood, sampled in a trial of the OX40 agonist ivuxolimab. The receptors come from an adult with an advanced solid tumor such as melanoma, head and neck, liver or kidney cancer. Both conserved end residues are part of each CDR3. The D gene is left open where the match is weak. Expanded clones get a size class; other rows say once, few or many, or leave the size out.

d_call j_call v_call clone_size cdr3_nt cdr3_aa
. TRBJ1-5 TRBV19 . TGTGCCAGTTCCCCCGGGACGGCTAGCAATCAGCCCCAGCATTTT CASSPGTASNQPQHF
TRBD1 TRBJ2-7 TRBV18 . TGTGCCAGCTCACCGATAGGGACAGAGGAAGAGCAGTACTTC CASSPIGTEEEQYF
. TRBJ2-7 TRBV27 . TGTGCCAGCAGCCGCGGGACGGACCCTTACGAGCAGTACTTC CASSRGTDPYEQYF
. TRBJ2-4 TRBV4-3 . TGCGCCAGCAGCCCGGACAAGGGCGGGCTTGGGAACATTCAGTACTTC CASSPDKGGLGNIQYF
. TRBJ2-7 TRBV6-5 . TGTGCCAGCAGCACGGGGCCATGGCAGTACTTC CASSTGPWQYF
TRBD1 TRBJ2-1 TRBV10-3 . TGTGCCATCAGTGGCGGGACAGGGACCTACAATGAGCAGTTCTTC CAISGGTGTYNEQFF
TRBD1 TRBJ1-1 TRBV30 . TGTGCCTGGTCACAGGGGGTACCTGAAGCTTTCTTT CAWSQGVPEAFF
TRBD1 TRBJ2-5 TRBV7-6 . TGTGCCAGCAGCTTGAGACCGGGACAGGGACGAGGAGAGACCCAGTACTTC CASSLRPGQGRGETQYF
. TRBJ2-2 TRBV5-4 . TGTGCCAGCAGAAACACCGGGCACAACACCGGGGAGCTGTTTTTT CASRNTGHNTGELFF
TRBD1 TRBJ2-7 TRBV7-2 . TGTGCCAGCAGCTTGGGACAGGGGGCCCCCTACGAGCAGTACTTC CASSLGQGAPYEQYF
TRBD1 TRBJ2-5 TRBV9 . TGTGCCAGCAGCCCCCGACAGGGAGTAGGGATTCAAGAGACCCAGTACTTC CASSPRQGVGIQETQYF
TRBD2 TRBJ2-7 TRBV27 few TGTGCCAGCGGGGCCCCGGGGGGTGTGGGGGAGCAGTACTTC CASGAPGGVGEQYF
. TRBJ2-3 TRBV6-1 . TGTGCCAGCAGTGAACTAGTCTTTCAAACGCAGTATTTT CASSELVFQTQYF
. TRBJ2-7 TRBV28 . TGTGCCAGCCTTGACGAGTCATCCTACGAGCAGTACTTC CASLDESSYEQYF
. TRBJ2-5 TRBV7-7 once TGTGCTAGCAGCTTAGCGCTAGGGGGGGAGACCCAGTACTTC CASSLALGGETQYF
. TRBJ2-7 TRBV10-3 . TGTGCCATCAGTGAGGACGGCTACGAGCAGTACTTC CAISEDGYEQYF
. TRBJ1-1 TRBV5-5 . TGTGCCAGCAGCTTGGAACCGAACACTGAAGCTTTCTTT CASSLEPNTEAFF
TRBD2 TRBJ2-2 TRBV7-7 . TGTGCCAGCAGCGTAGGACTAGCGGGAGAGGGCACCGGGGAGCTGTTTTTT CASSVGLAGEGTGELFF
. TRBJ1-1 TRBV7-9 . TGTGCCAGCAGCTTTGTCACTGAAGCTTTCTTT CASSFVTEAFF
TRBD1 TRBJ2-7 TRBV4-3 . TGCGCCAGCAGCCAAGAGACAGGGGGGATCTACGAGCAGTACTTC CASSQETGGIYEQYF
. TRBJ1-2 TRBV20-1 . TGCAGTGCTTTCGCGGGGGATGGCTACACCTTC CSAFAGDGYTF
TRBD2 TRBJ2-3 TRBV5-4 . TGTGCCAGCAGCATCCTACTAGCGGGAGTGGGCGATACGCAGTATTTT CASSILLAGVGDTQYF
. TRBJ1-1 TRBV4-3 . TGCGCCAGCAGCCAAGATACGATGAACACTGAAGCTTTCTTT CASSQDTMNTEAFF
. TRBJ2-7 TRBV20-1 . TGCAGTGCGGCTGATATTACGGAGCAGTACTTC CSAADITEQYF
TRBD1 TRBJ1-4 TRBV5-5 . TGTGCCAGCAGAATGACAGGGGGTTTTGAAAAACTGTTTTTT CASRMTGGFEKLFF
TRBD2 TRBJ2-1 TRBV19 . TGTGCCAGTAGTATTGTTCAGGGAGGGTACAATGAGCAGTTCTTC CASSIVQGGYNEQFF
. TRBJ2-1 TRBV4-1 few TGCGCCAGCAGCCCCACCCGTCACAATGAGCAGTTCTTC CASSPTRHNEQFF
. TRBJ2-7 TRBV5-5 . TGTGCCAGCAGCTTCGGCGGGACATACGAGCAGTACTTC CASSFGGTYEQYF
TRBD2 TRBJ2-3 TRBV9 . TGTGCCAGCAGCGTGGGTCTAGCGGAAATCACAGATACGCAGTATTTT CASSVGLAEITDTQYF
. TRBJ2-3 TRBV5-1 . TGCGCCAGCAGCTTGGTAGGGGTAGATACGCAGTATTTT CASSLVGVDTQYF
TRBD2 TRBJ2-1 TRBV30 . TGTGCCTGTAGCGGGAGTTCCTACAATGAGCAGTTCTTC CACSGSSYNEQFF
. TRBJ2-7 TRBV29-1 . TGCAGCGTGTGGTTCCAGGAGCCCTACGAGCAGTACTTC CSVWFQEPYEQYF
TRBD1 TRBJ2-7 TRBV7-9 . TGTGCCAGCAGCGCCCCGGGACAGGGATCCTACGAGCAGTACTTC CASSAPGQGSYEQYF
. TRBJ2-7 TRBV11-2 once TGTGCCAGCAGCTCTCATGGTTGGGAGCAGTACTTC CASSSHGWEQYF
TRBD1 TRBJ1-2 TRBV19 . TGTGCCAGTAGTTTACTAACAGGGGGCGACTATGGCTACACCTTC CASSLLTGGDYGYTF
. TRBJ2-1 TRBV9 . TGTGCCAGCAGCGTAGAACTAGCTTACAATGAGCAGTTCTTC CASSVELAYNEQFF
TRBD2 TRBJ2-7 TRBV4-3 . TGCGCCAGCAGCCAAGACCATCTAGCGGGAGGGTTCGAGCAGTACTTC CASSQDHLAGGFEQYF
. TRBJ2-7 TRBV7-6 . TGTGCCAGCAGCTTACCCTCCTCCTACGAGCAGTACTTC CASSLPSSYEQYF
TRBD1 TRBJ1-5 TRBV6-6 . TGTGCCAGCAGTTTCCCAGACAGGGTCAATCAGCCCCAGCATTTT CASSFPDRVNQPQHF
. TRBJ2-5 TRBV7-2 medium-sized TGTGCCAGCAGCTTAGAAGGGTTCTGGGAGACCCAGTACTTC CASSLEGFWETQYF
. TRBJ2-7 TRBV6-1 few TGTGCCAGCAGTGAACGTCCAGGGATAACCGCCTACGAGCAGTACTTC CASSERPGITAYEQYF
. TRBJ1-1 TRBV14 . TGTGCCAGCAGCCCCCCGGACAGATGGACTGAAGCTTTCTTT CASSPPDRWTEAFF
. TRBJ2-1 TRBV7-9 . TGTGCCAGCAGACCGGACCTTTCCCCCGAGCAGTTCTTC CASRPDLSPEQFF
TRBD1 TRBJ2-7 TRBV9 . TGTGCCAGCAGCGTAGATTGGACAGGGATGTACGAGCAGTACTTC CASSVDWTGMYEQYF
TRBD1 TRBJ2-7 TRBV19 . TGTGCCAGTAGTCCGACAGGGGGTACTTATGAGCAGTACTTC CASSPTGGTYEQYF
. TRBJ1-5 TRBV28 . TGTGCCAGCAAGGGTGGGGATCAGCCCCAGCATTTT CASKGGDQPQHF
. TRBJ2-7 TRBV11-2 . TGTGCCAGCAGCTTAGGGGAAAGCGAGCAGTACTTC CASSLGESEQYF
TRBD1 TRBJ1-1 TRBV11-2 . TGTGCCAGCAGCTTAGATTGGGGAGGGGGCGGCTATATGAACACTGAAGCTTTCTTT CASSLDWGGGGYMNTEAFF
TRBD1 TRBJ1-5 TRBV9 . TGTGCCAGCAGCGCGACAGGGGGCGGCAATCAGCCCCAGCATTTT CASSATGGGNQPQHF
TRBD1 TRBJ1-1 TRBV5-5 . TGTGCCAGCACCCTGGGGACAGGGGCTGAAGCTTTCTTT CASTLGTGAEAFF
TRBD2 TRBJ2-5 TRBV11-3 . TGTGCCAGCAGCTCCGGCGCTAGCGGGGGGGAAGAGACCCAGTACTTC CASSSGASGGEETQYF
TRBD2 TRBJ2-7 TRBV29-1 . TGCAGCGTGGACGGGACTAGCGGGACGGCCCCGCGAGACGAGCAGTACTTC CSVDGTSGTAPRDEQYF